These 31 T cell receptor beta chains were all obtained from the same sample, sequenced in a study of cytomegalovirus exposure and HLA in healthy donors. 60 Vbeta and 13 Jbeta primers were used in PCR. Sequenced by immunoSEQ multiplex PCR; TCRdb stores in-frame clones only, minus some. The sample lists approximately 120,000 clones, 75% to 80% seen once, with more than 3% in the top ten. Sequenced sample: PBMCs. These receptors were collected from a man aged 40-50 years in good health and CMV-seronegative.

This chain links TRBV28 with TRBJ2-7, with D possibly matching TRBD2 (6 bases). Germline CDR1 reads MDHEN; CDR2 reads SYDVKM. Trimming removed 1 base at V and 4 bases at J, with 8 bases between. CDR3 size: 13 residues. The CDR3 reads CASSLSGGYEQYF. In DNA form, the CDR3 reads TGTGCCAGCAGTTTATCCGGGGGTTACGAGCAGTACTTC.

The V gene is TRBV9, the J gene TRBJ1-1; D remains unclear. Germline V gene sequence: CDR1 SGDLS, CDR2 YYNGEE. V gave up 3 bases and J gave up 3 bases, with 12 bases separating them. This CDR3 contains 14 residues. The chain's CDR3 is CASSAADQDTEAFF. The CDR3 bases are TGTGCCAGCAGCGCGGCTGATCAGGACACTGAAGCTTTCTTT.

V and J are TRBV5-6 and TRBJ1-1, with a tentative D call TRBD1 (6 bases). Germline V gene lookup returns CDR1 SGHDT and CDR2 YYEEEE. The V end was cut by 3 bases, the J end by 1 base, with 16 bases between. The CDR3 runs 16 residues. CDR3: CASSWGGWGANTEAFF. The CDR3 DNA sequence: TGTGCCAGCAGCTGGGGGGGGTGGGGGGCGAACACTGAAGCTTTCTTT. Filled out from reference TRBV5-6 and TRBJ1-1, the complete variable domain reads DAGVTQSPTHLIKTRGQQVTLRCSPKSGHDTVSWYQQALGQGPQFIFQYYEEEERQRGNFPDRFSGHQFPNYSSELNVNALLLGDSALYLCASSWGGWGANTEAFFGQGTRLTVV.

The CDR3 here is CATSTKGAHYGYTF. The CDR3 coding sequence is TGTGCCACCAGCACCAAGGGGGCCCACTATGGCTACACCTTC. The chain couples TRBV15 to TRBJ1-2, with 7 bases aligning to TRBD1. This CDR3 spans 14 amino acids. Germline CDR1 and CDR2: LNHNV and YYDKDF (reference sequence). J was trimmed by 3 bases and V by 4 bases; bases with no gene match: 5.

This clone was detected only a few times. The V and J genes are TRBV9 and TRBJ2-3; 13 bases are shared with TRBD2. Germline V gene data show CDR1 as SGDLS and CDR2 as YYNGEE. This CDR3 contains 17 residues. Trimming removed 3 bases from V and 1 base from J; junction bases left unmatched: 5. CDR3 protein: CASSGGLAGSGTDTQYF. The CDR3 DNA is TGTGCCAGCAGCGGGGGACTAGCGGGGTCGGGCACAGATACGCAGTATTTT.

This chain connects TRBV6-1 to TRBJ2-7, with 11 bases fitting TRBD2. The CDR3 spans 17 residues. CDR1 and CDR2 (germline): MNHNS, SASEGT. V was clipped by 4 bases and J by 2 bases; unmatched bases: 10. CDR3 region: CASSVSRLAGTTYEQYF. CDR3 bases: TGTGCCAGCAGTGTCTCCCGACTAGCGGGGACAACCTACGAGCAGTACTTC.

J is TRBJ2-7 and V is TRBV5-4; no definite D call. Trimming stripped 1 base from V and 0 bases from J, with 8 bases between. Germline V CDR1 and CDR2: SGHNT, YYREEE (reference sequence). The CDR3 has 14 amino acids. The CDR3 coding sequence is TGTGCCAGCAGCTTGAGGCCTAGCTCCTACGAGCAGTACTTC. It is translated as CASSLRPSSYEQYF.

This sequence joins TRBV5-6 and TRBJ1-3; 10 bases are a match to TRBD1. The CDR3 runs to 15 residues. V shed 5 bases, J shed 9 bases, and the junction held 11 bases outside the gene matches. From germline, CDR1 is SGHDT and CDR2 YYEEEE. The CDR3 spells CASRSDRGRVGTIYF. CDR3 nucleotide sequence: TGTGCCAGCAGGTCAGACAGGGGGCGAGTTGGCACCATATATTTT.

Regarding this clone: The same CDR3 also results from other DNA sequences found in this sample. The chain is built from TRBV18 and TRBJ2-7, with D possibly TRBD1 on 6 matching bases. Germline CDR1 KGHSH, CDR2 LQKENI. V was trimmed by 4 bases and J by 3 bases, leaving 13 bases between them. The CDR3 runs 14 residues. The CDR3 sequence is CASSRRTDSYEQYF. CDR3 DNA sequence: TGTGCCAGCTCACGGAGGACAGATAGCTACGAGCAGTACTTC.

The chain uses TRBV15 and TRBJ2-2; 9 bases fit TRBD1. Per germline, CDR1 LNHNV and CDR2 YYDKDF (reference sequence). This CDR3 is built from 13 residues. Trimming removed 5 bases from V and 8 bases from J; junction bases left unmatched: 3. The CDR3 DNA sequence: TGTGCCACCAGCTACAGGGGGCCTGGGGAGCTGTTTTTT. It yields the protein CATSYRGPGELFF. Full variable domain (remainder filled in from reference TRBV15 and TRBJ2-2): DAMVIQNPRYQVTQFGKPVTLSCSQTLNHNVMYWYQQKSSQAPKLLFHYYDKDFNNEADTPDNFQSRRPNTSFCFLDIRSPGLGDTAMYLCATSYRGPGELFFGEGSRLTVL.

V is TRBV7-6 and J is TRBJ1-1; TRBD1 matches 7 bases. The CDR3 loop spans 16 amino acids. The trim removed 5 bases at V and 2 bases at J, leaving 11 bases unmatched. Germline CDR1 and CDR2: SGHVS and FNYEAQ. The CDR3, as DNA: TGTGCCAGCAGCCGAGACAGGGTTCCCCCTAACACTGAAGCTTTCTTT. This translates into CASSRDRVPPNTEAFF.

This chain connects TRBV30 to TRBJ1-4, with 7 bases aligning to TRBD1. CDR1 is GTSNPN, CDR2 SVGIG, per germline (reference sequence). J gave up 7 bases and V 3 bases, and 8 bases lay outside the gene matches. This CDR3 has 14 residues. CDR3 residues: CAWSLGGEGEKLFF. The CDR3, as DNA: TGTGCCTGGAGCTTAGGGGGCGAAGGTGAAAAACTGTTTTTT.

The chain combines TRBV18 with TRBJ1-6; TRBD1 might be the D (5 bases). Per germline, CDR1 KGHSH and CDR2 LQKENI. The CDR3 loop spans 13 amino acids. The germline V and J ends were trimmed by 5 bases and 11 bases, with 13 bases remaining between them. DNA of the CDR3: TGTGCCAGCTCAGATCAGGGAAGCGCACCCCTCCACTTT. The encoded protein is CASSDQGSAPLHF.

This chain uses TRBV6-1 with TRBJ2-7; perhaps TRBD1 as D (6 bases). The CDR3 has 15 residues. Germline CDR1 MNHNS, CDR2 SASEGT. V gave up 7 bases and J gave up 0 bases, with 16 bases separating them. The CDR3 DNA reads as TGTGCCAGCACCCCTACCGGGACAAACTCCTACGAGCAGTACTTC. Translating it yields CASTPTGTNSYEQYF.

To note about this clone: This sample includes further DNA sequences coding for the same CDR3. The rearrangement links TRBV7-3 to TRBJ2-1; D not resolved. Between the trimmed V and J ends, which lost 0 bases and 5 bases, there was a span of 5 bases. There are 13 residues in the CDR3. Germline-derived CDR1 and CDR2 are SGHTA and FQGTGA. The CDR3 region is CASSLTRDNEQFF. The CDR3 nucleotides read TGTGCCAGCAGCTTAACTAGAGACAATGAGCAGTTCTTC.

The CDR3 DNA is TGTGCCAGCAGCCCAGGGAACCATGGCTACACCTTC. Translating gives CASSPGNHGYTF. The gene calls are TRBV5-4 and TRBJ1-2; possible D gene TRBD1, 5 bases. In germline, CDR1 is SGHNT, CDR2 YYREEE (reference sequence). V gave up 4 bases and J gave up 6 bases, with 10 bases separating them. The CDR3 runs 12 residues.

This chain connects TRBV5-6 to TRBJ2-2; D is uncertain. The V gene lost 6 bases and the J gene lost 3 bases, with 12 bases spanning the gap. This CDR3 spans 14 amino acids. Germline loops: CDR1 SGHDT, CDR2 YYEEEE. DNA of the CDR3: TGTGCCAGCATCCCGGCGGTGGACACCGGGGAGCTGTTTTTT. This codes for CASIPAVDTGELFF.

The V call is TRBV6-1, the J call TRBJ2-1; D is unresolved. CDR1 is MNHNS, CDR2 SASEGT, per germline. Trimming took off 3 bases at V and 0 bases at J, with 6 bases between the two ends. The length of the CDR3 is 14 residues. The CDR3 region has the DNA TGTGCCAGCAGTGACCGGTACTCCTACAATGAGCAGTTCTTC. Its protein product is CASSDRYSYNEQFF.

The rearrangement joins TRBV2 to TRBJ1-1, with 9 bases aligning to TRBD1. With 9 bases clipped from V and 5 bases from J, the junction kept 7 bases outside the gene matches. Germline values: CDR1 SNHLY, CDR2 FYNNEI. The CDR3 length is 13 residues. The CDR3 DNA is TGTGCCAGTCTCTTGGGACAGGGAACTGAAGCTTTCTTT. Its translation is CASLLGQGTEAFF.

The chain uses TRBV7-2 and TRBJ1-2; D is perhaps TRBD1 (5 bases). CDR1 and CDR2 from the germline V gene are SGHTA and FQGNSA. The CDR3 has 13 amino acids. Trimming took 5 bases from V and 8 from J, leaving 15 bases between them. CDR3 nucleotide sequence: TGTGCCAGCAGCCTCACAGTGACAGCGGGCTACACCTTC. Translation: CASSLTVTAGYTF.

The DNA for the CDR3 is TGTGCCAGCAGCTTGTCGCGAACAGGGGGCGTAGGTGAAAAACTGTTTTTT. Encoded protein: CASSLSRTGGVGEKLFF. This sequence joins TRBV5-6 and TRBJ1-4; 9 positions agree with TRBD1. The CDR3 totals 17 residues. Losses at the gene ends were 1 base for V and 7 bases for J; bases not matched to a gene: 11. Germline lookup yields CDR1 SGHDT and CDR2 YYEEEE.

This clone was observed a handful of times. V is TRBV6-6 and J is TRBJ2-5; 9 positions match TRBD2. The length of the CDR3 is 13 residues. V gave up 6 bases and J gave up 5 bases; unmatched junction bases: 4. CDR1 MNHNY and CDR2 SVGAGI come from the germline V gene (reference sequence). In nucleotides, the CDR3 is TGTGCCAGCAGCTCAACTAGCGGGGAGACCCAGTACTTC. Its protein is CASSSTSGETQYF.

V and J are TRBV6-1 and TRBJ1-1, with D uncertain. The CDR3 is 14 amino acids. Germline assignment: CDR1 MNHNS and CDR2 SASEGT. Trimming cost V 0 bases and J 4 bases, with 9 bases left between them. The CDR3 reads CASSEAGSATEAFF. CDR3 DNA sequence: TGTGCCAGCAGTGAAGCGGGGAGTGCCACTGAAGCTTTCTTT.

DNA of the CDR3: TGTGCCAGCACCCCCTCGAGGGGGCAGGGTGAGCAGTTCTTC. Protein product: CASTPSRGQGEQFF. The genes are TRBV28 and TRBJ2-1, with 7 bases matching TRBD1. This CDR3 has 14 residues. Trimming took 7 bases from V and 9 from J; bases not matched to a gene: 12. Germline V lookup: CDR1 MDHEN, CDR2 SYDVKM.

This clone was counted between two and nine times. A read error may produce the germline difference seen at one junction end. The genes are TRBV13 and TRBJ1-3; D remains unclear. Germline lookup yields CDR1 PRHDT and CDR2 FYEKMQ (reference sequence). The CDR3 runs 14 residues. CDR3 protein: CASRTMGSGNTIYF. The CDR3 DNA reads TGTGCCAGTCGAACCATGGGCTCTGGAAACACCATATATTTC. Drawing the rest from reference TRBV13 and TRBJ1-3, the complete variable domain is AAGVIQSPRHLIKEKRETATLKCYPIPRHDTVYWYQQGPGQDPQFLISFYEKMQSDKGSIPDRFSAQQFSDYHSELNMSSLELGDSALYFCASRTMGSGNTIYFGEGSWLTVV.

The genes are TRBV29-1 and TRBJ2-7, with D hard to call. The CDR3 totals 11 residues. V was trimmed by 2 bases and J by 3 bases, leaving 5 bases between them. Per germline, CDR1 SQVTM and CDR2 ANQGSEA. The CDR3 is CSVELGYEQYF. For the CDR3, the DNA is TGCAGCGTTGAACTAGGCTACGAGCAGTACTTC.

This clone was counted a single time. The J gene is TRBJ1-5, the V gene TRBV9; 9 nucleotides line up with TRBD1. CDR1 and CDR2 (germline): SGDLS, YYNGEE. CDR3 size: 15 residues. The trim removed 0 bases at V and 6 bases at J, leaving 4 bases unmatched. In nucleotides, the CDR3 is TGTGCCAGCAGCGTAGGGACAGGGGAGACTCAGCCCCAGCATTTT. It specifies CASSVGTGETQPQHF.

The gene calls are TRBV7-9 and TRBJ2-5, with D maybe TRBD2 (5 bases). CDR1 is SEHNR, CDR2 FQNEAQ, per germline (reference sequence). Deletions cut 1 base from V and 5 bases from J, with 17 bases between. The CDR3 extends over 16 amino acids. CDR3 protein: CASSLGGAGVWETQYF. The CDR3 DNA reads TGTGCCAGCAGCTTAGGCGGTGCCGGGGTGTGGGAGACCCAGTACTTC. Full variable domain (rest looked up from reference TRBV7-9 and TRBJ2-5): DTGVSQNPRHKITKRGQNVTFRCDPISEHNRLYWYRQTLGQGPEFLTYFQNEAQLEKSRLLSDRFSAERPKGSFSTLEIQRTEQGDSAMYLCASSLGGAGVWETQYFGPGTRLLVL.

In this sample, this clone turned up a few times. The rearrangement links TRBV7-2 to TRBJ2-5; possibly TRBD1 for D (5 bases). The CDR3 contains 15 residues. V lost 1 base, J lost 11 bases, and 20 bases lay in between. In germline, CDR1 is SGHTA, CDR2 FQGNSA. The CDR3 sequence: CASSLGGQAGSEQYF. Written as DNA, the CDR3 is TGTGCCAGCAGCTTAGGGGGCCAGGCTGGGTCTGAGCAGTACTTC. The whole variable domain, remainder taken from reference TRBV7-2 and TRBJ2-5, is GAGVSQSPSNKVTEKGKDVELRCDPISGHTALYWYRQSLGQGLEFLIYFQGNSAPDKSGLPSDRFSAERTGGSVSTLTIQRTQQEDSAVYLCASSLGGQAGSEQYFGPGTRLLVL.

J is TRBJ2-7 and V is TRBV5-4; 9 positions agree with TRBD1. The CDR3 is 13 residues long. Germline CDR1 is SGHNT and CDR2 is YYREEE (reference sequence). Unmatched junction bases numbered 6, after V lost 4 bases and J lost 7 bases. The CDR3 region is CASSPGQGREQYF. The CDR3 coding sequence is TGTGCCAGCAGCCCGGGACAGGGACGGGAGCAGTACTTC.

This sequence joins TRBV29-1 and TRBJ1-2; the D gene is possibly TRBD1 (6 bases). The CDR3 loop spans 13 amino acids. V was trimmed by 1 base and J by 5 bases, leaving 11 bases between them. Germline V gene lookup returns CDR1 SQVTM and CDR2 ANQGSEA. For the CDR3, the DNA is TGCAGCGTTGAAGGGATAGGGGGTTATGGCTACACCTTC. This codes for CSVEGIGGYGYTF.